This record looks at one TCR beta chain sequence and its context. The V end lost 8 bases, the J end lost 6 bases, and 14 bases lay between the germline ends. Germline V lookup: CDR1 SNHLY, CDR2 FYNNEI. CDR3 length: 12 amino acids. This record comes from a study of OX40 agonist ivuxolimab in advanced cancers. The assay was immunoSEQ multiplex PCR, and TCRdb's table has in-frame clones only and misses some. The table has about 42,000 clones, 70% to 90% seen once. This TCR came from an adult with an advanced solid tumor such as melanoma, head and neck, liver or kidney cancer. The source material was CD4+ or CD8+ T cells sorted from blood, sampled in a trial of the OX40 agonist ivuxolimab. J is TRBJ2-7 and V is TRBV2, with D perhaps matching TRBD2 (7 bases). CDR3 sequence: CASRWGGGEQYF. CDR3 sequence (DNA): TGTGCCAGCCGTTGGGGAGGGGGCGAGCAGTACTTC.